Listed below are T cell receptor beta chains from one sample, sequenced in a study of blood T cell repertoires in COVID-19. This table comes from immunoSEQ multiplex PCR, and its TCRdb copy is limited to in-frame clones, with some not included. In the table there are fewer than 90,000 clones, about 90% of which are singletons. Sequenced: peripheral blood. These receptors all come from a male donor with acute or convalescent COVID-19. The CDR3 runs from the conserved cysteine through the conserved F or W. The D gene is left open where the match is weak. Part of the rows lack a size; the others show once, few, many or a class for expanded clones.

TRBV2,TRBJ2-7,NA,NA,CASTPIRETYEQYF,TGTGCCAGCACCCCAATTCGGGAAACCTACGAGCAGTACTTC
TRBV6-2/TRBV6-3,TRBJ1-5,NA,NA,CASSLASRMAQHF,TGTGCCAGCAGCCTGGCCTCTAGGATGGCCCAGCATTTT
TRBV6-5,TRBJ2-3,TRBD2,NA,CASSLGLASDTQYF,TGTGCCAGCAGTTTGGGACTAGCCAGTGATACGCAGTATTTT
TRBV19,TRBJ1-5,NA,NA,CASSTPGSQPQHF,TGTGCCAGTAGTACACCAGGGTCTCAGCCCCAGCATTTT
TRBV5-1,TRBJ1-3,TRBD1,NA,CASRSSPQGVSGNTIYF,TGCGCCAGCAGATCCTCCCCACAGGGGGTCTCTGGAAACACCATATATTTT
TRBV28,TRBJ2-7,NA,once,CASSSRELYEQYF,TGTGCCAGCAGTTCAAGGGAGCTCTACGAGCAGTACTTC
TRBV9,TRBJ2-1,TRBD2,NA,CASSGTSGGYNEQFF,TGTGCCAGCAGCGGGACTAGCGGGGGATACAATGAGCAGTTCTTC
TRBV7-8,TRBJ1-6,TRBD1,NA,CASSLAAGQGTSPLHF,TGTGCCAGCAGCTTAGCGGCGGGACAGGGGACATCACCCCTCCACTTT
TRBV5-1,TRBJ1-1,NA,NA,CASSLPGRLTEAFF,TGCGCCAGCAGCCTTCCAGGGAGGTTGACTGAAGCTTTCTTT
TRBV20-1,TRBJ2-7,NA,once,CSATRSYEQYF,TGCAGTGCTACTCGGTCCTACGAGCAGTACTTC
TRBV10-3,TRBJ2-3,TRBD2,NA,CAIRSGGADTQYF,TGTGCCATCAGATCCGGGGGGGCAGATACGCAGTATTTT
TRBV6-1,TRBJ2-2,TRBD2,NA,CASSAPSGRGTGELFF,TGTGCCAGCAGTGCTCCTAGCGGGCGGGGCACCGGGGAGCTGTTTTTT
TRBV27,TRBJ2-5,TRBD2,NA,CASSPYAGGETQYF,TGTGCCAGCAGTCCCTACGCGGGGGGGGAGACCCAGTACTTC